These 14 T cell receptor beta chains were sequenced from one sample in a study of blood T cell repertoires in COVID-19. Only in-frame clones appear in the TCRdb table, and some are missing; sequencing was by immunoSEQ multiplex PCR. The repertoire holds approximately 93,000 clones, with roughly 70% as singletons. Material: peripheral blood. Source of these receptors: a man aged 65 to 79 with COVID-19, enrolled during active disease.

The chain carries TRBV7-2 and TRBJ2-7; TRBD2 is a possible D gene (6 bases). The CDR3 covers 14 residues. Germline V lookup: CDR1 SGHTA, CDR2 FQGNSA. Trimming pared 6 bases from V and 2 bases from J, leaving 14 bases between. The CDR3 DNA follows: TGTGCCAGCAGGAAGCGGAGGGATACCTACGAGCAGTACTTC. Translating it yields CASRKRRDTYEQYF.

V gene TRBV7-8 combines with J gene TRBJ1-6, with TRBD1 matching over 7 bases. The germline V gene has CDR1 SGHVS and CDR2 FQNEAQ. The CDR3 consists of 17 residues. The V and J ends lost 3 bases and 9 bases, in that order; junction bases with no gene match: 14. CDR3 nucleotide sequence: TGTGCCAGCAGCTTTCGTTGCCAGGGGGAAATTTGTTCACCCCTCCACTTT. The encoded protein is CASSFRCQGEICSPLHF.

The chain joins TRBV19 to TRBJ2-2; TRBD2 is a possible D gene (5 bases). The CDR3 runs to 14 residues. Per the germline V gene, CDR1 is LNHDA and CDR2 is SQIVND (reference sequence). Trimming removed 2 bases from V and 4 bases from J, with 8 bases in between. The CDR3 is CASSIPGVTGELFF. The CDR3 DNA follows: TGTGCCAGTAGTATACCCGGGGTCACCGGGGAGCTGTTTTTT.

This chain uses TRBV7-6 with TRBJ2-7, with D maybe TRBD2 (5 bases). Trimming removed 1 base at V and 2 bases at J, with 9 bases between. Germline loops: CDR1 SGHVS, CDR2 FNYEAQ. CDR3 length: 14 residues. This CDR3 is CASSLERDTYEQYF. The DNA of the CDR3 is TGTGCCAGCAGCTTAGAACGGGATACCTACGAGCAGTACTTC.

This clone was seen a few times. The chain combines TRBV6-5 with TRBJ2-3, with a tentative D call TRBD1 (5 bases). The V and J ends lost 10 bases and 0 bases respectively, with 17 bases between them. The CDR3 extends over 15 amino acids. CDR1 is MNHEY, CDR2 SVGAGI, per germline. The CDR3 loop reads CATRLWAGSTDTQYF. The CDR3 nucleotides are TGTGCCACCCGCCTATGGGCAGGGAGCACAGATACGCAGTATTTT.

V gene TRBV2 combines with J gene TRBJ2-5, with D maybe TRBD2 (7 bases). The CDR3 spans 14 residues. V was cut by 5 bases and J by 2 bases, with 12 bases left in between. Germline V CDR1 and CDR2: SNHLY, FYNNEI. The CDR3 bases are TGTGCCAGCAGTCTTAAGGGGGGGCAAGAGACCCAGTACTTC. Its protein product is CASSLKGGQETQYF. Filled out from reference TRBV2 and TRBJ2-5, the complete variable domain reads EPEVTQTPSHQVTQMGQEVILRCVPISNHLYFYWYRQILGQKVEFLVSFYNNEISEKSEIFDDQFSVERPDGSNFTLKIRSTKLEDSAMYFCASSLKGGQETQYFGPGTRLLVL.

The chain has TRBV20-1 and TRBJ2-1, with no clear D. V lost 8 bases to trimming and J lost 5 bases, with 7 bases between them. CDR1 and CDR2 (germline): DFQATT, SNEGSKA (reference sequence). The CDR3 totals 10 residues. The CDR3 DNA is TGCAGTTCCTACGACAATGAGCAGTTCTTC. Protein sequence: CSSYDNEQFF.

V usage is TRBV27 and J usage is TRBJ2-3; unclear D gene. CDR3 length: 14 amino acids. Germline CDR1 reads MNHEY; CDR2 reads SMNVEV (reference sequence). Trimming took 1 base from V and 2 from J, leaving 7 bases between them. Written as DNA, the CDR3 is TGTGCCAGCAGTTTATACGGAGACACAGATACGCAGTATTTT. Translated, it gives CASSLYGDTDTQYF.

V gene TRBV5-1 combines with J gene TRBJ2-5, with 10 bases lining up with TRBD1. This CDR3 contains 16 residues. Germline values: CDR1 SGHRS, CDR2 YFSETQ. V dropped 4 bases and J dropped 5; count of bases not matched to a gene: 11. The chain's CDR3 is CASSVGTGDFDETQYF. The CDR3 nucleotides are TGCGCCAGCAGCGTCGGGACAGGGGATTTTGACGAGACCCAGTACTTC.

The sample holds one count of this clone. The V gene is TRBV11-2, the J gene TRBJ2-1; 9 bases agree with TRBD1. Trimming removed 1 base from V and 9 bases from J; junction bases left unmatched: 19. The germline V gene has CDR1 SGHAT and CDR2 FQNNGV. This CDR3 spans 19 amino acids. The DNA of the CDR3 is TGTGCCAGCAGCTTAGGCCCCGGCTCAAGGACAGGGGTATCCCCTGAGCAGTTCTTC. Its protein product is CASSLGPGSRTGVSPEQFF.

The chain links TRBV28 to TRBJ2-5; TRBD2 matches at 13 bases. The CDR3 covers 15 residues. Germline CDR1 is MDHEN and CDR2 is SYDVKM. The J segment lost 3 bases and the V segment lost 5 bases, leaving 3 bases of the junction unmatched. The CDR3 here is CASSVGLAGEETQYF. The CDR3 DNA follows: TGTGCCAGCAGTGTCGGACTAGCGGGAGAAGAGACCCAGTACTTC.

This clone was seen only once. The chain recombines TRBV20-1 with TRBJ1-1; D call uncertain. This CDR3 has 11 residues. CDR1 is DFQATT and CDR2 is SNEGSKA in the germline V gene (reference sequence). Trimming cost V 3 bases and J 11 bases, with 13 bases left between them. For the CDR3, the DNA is TGCAGTGCTAGCATGGTCCCGGGGGCTTTCTTT. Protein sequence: CSASMVPGAFF.

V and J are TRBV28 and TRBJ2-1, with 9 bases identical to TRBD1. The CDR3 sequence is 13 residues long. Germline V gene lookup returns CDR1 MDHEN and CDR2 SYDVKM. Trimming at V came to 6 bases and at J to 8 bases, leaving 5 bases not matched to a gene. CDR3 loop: CASSKDRGYEQFF. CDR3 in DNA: TGTGCCAGCAGCAAGGACAGGGGCTATGAGCAGTTCTTC.

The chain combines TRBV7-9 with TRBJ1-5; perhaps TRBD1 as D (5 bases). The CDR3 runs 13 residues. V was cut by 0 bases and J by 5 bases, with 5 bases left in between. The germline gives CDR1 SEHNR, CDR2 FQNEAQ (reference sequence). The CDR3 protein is CASSLAGDQPQHF. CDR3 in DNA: TGTGCCAGCAGCTTAGCAGGGGATCAGCCCCAGCATTTT.